The 10 T cell receptor beta chains given below trace back to one sample, sequenced in a study of blood T cell repertoires in COVID-19. Assay: immunoSEQ multiplex PCR; the TCRdb copy retains only in-frame clones and omits some. The repertoire holds 20,000 to 25,000 clones, with 65% to 80% as singletons. Sequenced material: peripheral blood. These TCRs come from a human donor in a cohort sampled during active or convalescent COVID-19.

The rearrangement joins TRBV18 to TRBJ2-5, with 8 bases lining up with TRBD2. Germline V CDR1 and CDR2: KGHSH, LQKENI. V trimming: 5 bases; J trimming: 5 bases; junction bases outside the gene matches: 13. CDR3 length: 16 residues. The CDR3 sequence is CASSDNRPGGQETQYF. For the CDR3, the DNA is TGTGCCAGCTCAGATAACCGCCCGGGGGGGCAGGAGACCCAGTACTTC.

The rearrangement uses TRBV4-1 and TRBJ1-5, with D unclear. Germline V CDR1 and CDR2: MGHRA, YSYEKL. The CDR3 loop spans 13 amino acids. V was clipped by 0 bases and J by 4 bases, with 4 bases between them. The CDR3: CASSQDANQPQHF. CDR3 sequence (DNA): TGCGCCAGCAGCCAAGATGCGAATCAGCCCCAGCATTTT.

The rearrangement uses TRBV7-8 and TRBJ1-5; TRBD1 is a possible D gene (5 bases). Germline-derived CDR1 and CDR2 are SGHVS and FQNEAQ. Trimming pared 5 bases from V and 4 bases from J, leaving 15 bases between. The CDR3 contains 15 residues. The DNA for the CDR3 is TGTGCCAGCAGCCCGAATCGCGGGGGTAATCAGCCCCAGCATTTT. The encoded protein is CASSPNRGGNQPQHF.

This clone was counted only a few times. The CDR3 DNA is TGTGCCAGTGAGCGACGGACAGGGGGCTGGAACACTGAAGCTTTCTTT. Translated, it gives CASERRTGGWNTEAFF. V gene TRBV19 combines with J gene TRBJ1-1, with TRBD1 identical over 11 bases. The ends lost 8 bases at V and 1 base at J; junction bases unmatched: 9. Germline loops: CDR1 LNHDA, CDR2 SQIVND (reference sequence). CDR3 length equals 16 residues.

The J gene is TRBJ1-2, the V gene TRBV5-1; TRBD1 is a possible D gene (5 bases). Trimming took 3 bases from V and 4 from J, leaving 13 bases between them. CDR1 SGHRS and CDR2 YFSETQ come from the germline V gene. The CDR3 has 14 residues. The CDR3 bases are TGCGCCAGCAGCTCCGGTGACAGTGGCTATGGCTACACCTTC. Amino acids: CASSSGDSGYGYTF.

This clone was recorded once. The V gene is TRBV4-1, the J gene TRBJ1-1; a possible D gene is TRBD1 (6 bases). V lost 2 bases to trimming and J lost 2 bases, with 15 bases between them. The length of the CDR3 is 16 residues. Germline V gives CDR1 MGHRA, CDR2 YSYEKL. CDR3 amino acids: CASSQLQLQGNTEAFF. CDR3 nucleotide sequence: TGCGCCAGCAGCCAACTCCAATTACAGGGAAACACTGAAGCTTTCTTT.

This chain connects TRBV19 to TRBJ2-2; 11 bases align to TRBD2. The V segment lost 5 bases and the J segment 4 bases; nucleotides outside the gene matches: 15. Germline loops: CDR1 LNHDA, CDR2 SQIVND (reference sequence). The CDR3 runs to 19 residues. The chain's CDR3 is CASSRELAGAVESTGELFF. In DNA, the CDR3 is TGTGCCAGTAGTCGGGAACTAGCGGGAGCCGTGGAGAGCACCGGGGAGCTGTTTTTT.

The chain joins TRBV21-1 to TRBJ2-3; the D segment call TRBD1 is taken from the table without a DNA check. TRBV21-1 is deemed a pseudogene. This CDR3 region has 17 residues. CDR3 nucleotides: TGTGCCAGCAGCACCTTGGGACAGGGAAGCTTTACAGATACGCAGTATTTT. It specifies CASSTLGQGSFTDTQYF.

This clone came up a few times. This chain joins TRBV7-9 and TRBJ1-2; D perhaps matches TRBD1 (5 bases). Deletions cut 2 bases from V and 1 base from J, with 14 bases between. Germline CDR1 SEHNR, CDR2 FQNEAQ (reference sequence). The CDR3 runs 16 residues. The chain's CDR3 is CASSLYRQSINYGYTF. For the CDR3, the DNA is TGTGCCAGCAGCTTATATAGACAGTCGATTAACTATGGCTACACCTTC.

In this sample, this clone turned up a few times. The J gene is TRBJ1-1, the V gene TRBV6-5, with a possible D match to TRBD1 (6 bases). The CDR3 length is 15 residues. V lost 2 bases and J 1 base, leaving 11 bases between the germline ends. Germline V gene lookup returns CDR1 MNHEY and CDR2 SVGAGI. The DNA for the CDR3 is TGTGCCAGCAGTTACCGGGGACATCAGAACACTGAAGCTTTCTTT. This sequence encodes CASSYRGHQNTEAFF.